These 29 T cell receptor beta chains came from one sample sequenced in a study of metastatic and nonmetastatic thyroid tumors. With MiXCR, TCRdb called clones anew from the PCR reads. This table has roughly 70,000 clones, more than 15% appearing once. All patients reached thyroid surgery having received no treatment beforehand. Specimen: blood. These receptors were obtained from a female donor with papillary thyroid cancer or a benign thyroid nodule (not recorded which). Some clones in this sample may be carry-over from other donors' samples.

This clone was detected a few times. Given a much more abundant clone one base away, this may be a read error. CDR3 region: CASSQSAGEQYF. DNA for the CDR3: TGCGCCAGCAGCCAATCGGCGGGGGAGCAGTACTTC. This chain links TRBV4-1 with TRBJ2-7, with D perhaps matching TRBD2 (6 bases). The germline CDR1 and CDR2 sequences are MGHRA and YSYEKL. V lost 2 bases, J lost 7 bases, and 9 bases lay in between. This CDR3 comprises 12 residues.

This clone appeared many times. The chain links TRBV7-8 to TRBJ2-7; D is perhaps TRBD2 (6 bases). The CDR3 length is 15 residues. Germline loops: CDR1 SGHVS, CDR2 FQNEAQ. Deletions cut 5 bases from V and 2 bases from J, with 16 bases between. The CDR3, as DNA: TGTGCCAGCAGCCCCCGCCAGGGAGGAGCCTACGAGCAGTACTTC. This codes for CASSPRQGGAYEQYF.

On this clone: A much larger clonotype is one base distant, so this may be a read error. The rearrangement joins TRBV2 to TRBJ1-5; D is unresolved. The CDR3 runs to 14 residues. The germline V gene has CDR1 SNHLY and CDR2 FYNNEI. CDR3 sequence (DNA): TGTGCCAGCAGGGCCACCTTTAGCAATCGGCCCCAGCATTTT. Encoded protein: CASRATFSNRPQHF.

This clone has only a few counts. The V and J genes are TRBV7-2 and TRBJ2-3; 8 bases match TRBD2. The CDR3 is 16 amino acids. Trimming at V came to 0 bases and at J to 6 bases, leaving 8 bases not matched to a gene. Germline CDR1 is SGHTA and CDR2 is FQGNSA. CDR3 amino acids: CASSLASSGSGDTQYF. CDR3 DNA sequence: TGTGCCAGCAGCTTAGCTTCGAGCGGGAGCGGGGATACGCAGTATTTT.

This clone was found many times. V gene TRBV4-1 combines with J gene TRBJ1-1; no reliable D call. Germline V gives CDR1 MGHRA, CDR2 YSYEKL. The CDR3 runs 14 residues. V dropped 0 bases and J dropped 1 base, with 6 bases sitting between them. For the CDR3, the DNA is TGCGCCAGCAGCCAAGATCAGAGGAACACTGAAGCTTTCTTT. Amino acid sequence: CASSQDQRNTEAFF.

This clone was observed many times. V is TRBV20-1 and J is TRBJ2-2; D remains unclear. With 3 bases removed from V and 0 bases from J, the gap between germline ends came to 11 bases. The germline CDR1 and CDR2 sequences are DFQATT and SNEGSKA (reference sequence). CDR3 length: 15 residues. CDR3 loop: CSARKSPANTGELFF. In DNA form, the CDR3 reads TGCAGTGCTAGGAAGTCCCCAGCGAACACCGGGGAGCTGTTTTTT.

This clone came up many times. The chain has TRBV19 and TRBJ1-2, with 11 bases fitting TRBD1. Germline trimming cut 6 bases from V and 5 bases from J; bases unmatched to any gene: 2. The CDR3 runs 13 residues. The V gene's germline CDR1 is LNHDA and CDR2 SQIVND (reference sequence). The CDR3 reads CASRDRGRYGYTF. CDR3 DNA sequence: TGTGCCAGTAGGGACAGGGGGCGGTATGGCTACACCTTC.

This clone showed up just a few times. The CDR3 sequence is CASSSSLTGANVLTF. The CDR3 DNA follows: TGTGCCAGCAGCTCGTCCTTGACTGGGGCCAACGTCCTGACTTTC. The V gene is TRBV5-4, the J gene TRBJ2-6; D call uncertain. This CDR3 is built from 15 residues. Trimming stripped 3 bases from V and 2 bases from J, with 9 bases between. CDR1 is SGHNT and CDR2 is YYREEE in the germline V gene (reference sequence). Full variable domain (rest looked up from reference TRBV5-4 and TRBJ2-6): ETGVTQSPTHLIKTRGQQVTLRCSSQSGHNTVSWYQQALGQGPQFIFQYYREEENGRGNFPPRFSGLQFPNYSSELNVNALELDDSALYLCASSSSLTGANVLTFGAGSRLTVL.

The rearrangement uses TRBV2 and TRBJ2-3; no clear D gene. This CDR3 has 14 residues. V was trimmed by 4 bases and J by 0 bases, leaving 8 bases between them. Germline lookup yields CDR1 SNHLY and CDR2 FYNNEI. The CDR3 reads CASSASMSTDTQYF. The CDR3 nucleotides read TGTGCCAGCAGTGCCAGTATGAGCACAGATACGCAGTATTTT.

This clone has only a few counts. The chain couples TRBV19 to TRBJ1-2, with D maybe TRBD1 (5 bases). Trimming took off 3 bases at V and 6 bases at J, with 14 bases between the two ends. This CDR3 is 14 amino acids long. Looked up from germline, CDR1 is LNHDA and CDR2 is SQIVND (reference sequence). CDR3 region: CASSITGTENGYTF. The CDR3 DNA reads TGTGCCAGTAGTATTACCGGGACTGAGAATGGCTACACCTTC.

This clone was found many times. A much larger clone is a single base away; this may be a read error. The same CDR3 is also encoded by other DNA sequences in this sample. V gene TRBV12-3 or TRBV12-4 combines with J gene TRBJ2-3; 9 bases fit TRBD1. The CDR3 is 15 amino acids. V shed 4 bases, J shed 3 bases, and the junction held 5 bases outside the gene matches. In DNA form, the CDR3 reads TGTGCCAGCAGTTGGGGACAGGGAATAACAGATACGCAGTATTTT. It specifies CASSWGQGITDTQYF.

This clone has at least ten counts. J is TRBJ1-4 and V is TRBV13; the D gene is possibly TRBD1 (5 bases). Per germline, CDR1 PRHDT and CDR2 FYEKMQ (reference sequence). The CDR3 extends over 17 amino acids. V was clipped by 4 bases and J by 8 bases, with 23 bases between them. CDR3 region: CASSSRDSGTVEEKLFF. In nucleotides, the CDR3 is TGTGCCAGCAGCTCCCGAGATTCCGGGACGGTAGAGGAAAAACTGTTTTTT.

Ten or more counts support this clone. CDR3 amino acids: CASSLRVPNEKLFF. The CDR3 DNA follows: TGTGCCAGCAGTCTACGGGTTCCTAATGAAAAACTGTTTTTT. V usage is TRBV2 and J usage is TRBJ1-4; D call uncertain. V was pared by 5 bases and J by 3 bases, with 10 bases between. Germline V gene sequence: CDR1 SNHLY, CDR2 FYNNEI. The CDR3 is made up of 14 amino acids.

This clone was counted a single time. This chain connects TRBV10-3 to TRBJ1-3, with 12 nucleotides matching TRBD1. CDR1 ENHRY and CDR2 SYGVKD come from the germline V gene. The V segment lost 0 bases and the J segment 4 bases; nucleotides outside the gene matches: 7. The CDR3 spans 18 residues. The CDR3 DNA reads TGTGCCATCAGTGAGTCGTATGGGACAGGGGGCCTGGGAAACACCATATATTTT. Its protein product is CAISESYGTGGLGNTIYF.

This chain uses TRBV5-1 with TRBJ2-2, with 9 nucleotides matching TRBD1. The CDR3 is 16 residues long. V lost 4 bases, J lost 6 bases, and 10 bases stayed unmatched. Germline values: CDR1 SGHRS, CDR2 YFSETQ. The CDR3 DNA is TGCGCCAGCAGCCCGCCGGGACAGGGTGGGGCCGGGGAGCTGTTTTTT. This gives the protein CASSPPGQGGAGELFF.

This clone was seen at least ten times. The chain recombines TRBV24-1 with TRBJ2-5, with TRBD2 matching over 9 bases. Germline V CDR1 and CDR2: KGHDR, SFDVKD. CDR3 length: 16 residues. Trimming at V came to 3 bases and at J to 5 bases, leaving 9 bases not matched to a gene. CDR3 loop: CATSDPISGSWETQYF. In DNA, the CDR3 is TGTGCCACCAGTGATCCCATTAGCGGGAGTTGGGAGACCCAGTACTTC.

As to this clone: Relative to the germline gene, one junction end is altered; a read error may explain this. Written as DNA, the CDR3 is TGTGCTAGCAGCCCTAGTGTGGGGAACACCGGGGAGCTGTTTTTT. Translation gives CASSPSVGNTGELFF. The rearrangement uses TRBV7-7 and TRBJ2-2; unclear D gene. Germline V lookup: CDR1 SSHAT, CDR2 FNYEAQ (reference sequence). The CDR3 runs to 15 residues. The whole variable domain, filled in from reference TRBV7-7 and TRBJ2-2, reads GAGVSQSPRYKVTKRGQDVTLRCDPISSHATLYWYQQALGQGPEFLTYFNYEAQPDKSGLPSDRFSAERPEGSISTLTIQRTEQRDSAMYRCASSPSVGNTGELFFGEGSRLTVL.

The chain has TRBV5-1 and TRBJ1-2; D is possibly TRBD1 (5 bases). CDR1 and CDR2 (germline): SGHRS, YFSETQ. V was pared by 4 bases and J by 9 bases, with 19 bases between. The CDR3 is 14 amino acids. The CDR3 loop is CASSLQAKEGSYTF. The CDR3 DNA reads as TGCGCCAGCAGCCTACAGGCTAAAGAGGGGAGCTACACCTTC.

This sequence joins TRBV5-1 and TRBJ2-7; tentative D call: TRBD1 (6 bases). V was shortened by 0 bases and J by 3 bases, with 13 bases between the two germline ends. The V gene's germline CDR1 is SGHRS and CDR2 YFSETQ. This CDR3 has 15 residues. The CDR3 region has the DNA TGCGCCAGCAGCTTGGGTGCCGGGACACACTACGAGCAGTACTTC. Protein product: CASSLGAGTHYEQYF.

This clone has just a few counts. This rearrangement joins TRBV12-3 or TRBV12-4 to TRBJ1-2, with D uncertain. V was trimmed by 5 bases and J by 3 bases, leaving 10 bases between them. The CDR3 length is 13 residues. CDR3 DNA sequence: TGTGCCAGCAGTCTACGACACGACTATGGCTACACCTTC. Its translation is CASSLRHDYGYTF.

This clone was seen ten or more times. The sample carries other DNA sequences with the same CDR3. CDR3 sequence (DNA): TGTGCCTGGAGTGTCTCAGGGGATCAGCCCCAGCATTTT. Translating gives CAWSVSGDQPQHF. The chain employs TRBV30 and TRBJ1-5; D might be TRBD1 (6 bases). The ends were cut back, 0 bases at V and 5 bases at J, with 8 bases in the middle. The CDR3 sequence is 13 residues long. Germline values: CDR1 GTSNPN, CDR2 SVGIG (reference sequence).

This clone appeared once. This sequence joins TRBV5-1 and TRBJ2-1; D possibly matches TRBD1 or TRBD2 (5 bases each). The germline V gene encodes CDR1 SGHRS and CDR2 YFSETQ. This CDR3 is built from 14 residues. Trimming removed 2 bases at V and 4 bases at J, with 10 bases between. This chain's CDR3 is CASSFRDRYNEQFF. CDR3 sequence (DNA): TGCGCCAGCAGCTTTCGGGACCGATACAATGAGCAGTTCTTC.

CDR3 loop: CAPHPPAFF. CDR3 nucleotide sequence: TGTGCCCCCCACCCCCCAGCTTTCTTT. This chain uses TRBV24-1 with TRBJ1-1; no definite D call. The CDR3 covers 9 residues. Germline V gives CDR1 KGHDR, CDR2 SFDVKD. Trimming stripped 12 bases from V and 10 bases from J, with 11 bases between.

The chain's CDR3 is CATSASAGRSSGGYNEQFF. The CDR3, as DNA: TGTGCCACCAGTGCGTCGGCAGGGAGATCTAGCGGGGGGTACAATGAGCAGTTCTTC. V is TRBV24-1 and J is TRBJ2-1, with 11 positions matching TRBD2. With 5 bases clipped from V and 4 bases from J, the junction kept 15 bases outside the gene matches. The V gene's germline CDR1 is KGHDR and CDR2 SFDVKD. The CDR3 covers 19 residues.

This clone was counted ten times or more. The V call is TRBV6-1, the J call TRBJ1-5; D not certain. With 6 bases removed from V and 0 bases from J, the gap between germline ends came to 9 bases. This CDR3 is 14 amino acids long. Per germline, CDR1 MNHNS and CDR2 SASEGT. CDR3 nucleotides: TGTGCCAGCAGACCGCGGGGTAGCAATCAGCCCCAGCATTTT. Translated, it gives CASRPRGSNQPQHF.

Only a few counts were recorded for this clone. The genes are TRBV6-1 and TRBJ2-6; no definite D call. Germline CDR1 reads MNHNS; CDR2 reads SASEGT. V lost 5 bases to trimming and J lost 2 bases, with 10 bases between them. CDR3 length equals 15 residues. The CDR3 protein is CASSKTETGANVLTF. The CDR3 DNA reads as TGTGCCAGCAGTAAAACAGAGACTGGGGCCAACGTCCTGACTTTC.

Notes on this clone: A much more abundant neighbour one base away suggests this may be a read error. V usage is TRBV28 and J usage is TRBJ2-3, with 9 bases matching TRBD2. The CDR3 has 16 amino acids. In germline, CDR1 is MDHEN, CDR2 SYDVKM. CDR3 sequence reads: CACSLTLAGTTDTQYF. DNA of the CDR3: TGTGCCTGCAGTTTAACGCTAGCGGGAACCACAGATACGCAGTATTTT.

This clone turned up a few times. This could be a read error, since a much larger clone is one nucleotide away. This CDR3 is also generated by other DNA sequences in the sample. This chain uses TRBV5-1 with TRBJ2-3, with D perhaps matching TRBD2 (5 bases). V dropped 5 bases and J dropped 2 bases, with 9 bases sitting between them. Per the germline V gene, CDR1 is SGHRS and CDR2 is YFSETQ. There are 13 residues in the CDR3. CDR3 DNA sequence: TGCGCCAGCAGGCGGGCCCCCACAGATACGCAGTATTTT. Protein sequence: CASRRAPTDTQYF.

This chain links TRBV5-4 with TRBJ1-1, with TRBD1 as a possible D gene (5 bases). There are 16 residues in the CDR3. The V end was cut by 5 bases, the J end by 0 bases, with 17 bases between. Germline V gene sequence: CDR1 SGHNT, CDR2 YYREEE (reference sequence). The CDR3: CASSPSSGHLNTEAFF. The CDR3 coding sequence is TGTGCCAGCAGTCCCTCCTCGGGGCACTTGAACACTGAAGCTTTCTTT.